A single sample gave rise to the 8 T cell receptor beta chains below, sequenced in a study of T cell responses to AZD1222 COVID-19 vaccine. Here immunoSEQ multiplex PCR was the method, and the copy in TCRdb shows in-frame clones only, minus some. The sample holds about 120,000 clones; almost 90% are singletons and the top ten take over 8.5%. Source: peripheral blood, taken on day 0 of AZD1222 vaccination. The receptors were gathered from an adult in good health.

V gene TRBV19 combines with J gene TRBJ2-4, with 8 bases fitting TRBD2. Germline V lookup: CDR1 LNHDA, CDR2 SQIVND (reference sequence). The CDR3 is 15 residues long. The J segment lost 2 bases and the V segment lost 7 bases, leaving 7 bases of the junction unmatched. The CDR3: CASKAGGPTKNIQYF. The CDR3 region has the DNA TGTGCCAGTAAGGCGGGGGGCCCTACCAAAAACATTCAGTACTTC.

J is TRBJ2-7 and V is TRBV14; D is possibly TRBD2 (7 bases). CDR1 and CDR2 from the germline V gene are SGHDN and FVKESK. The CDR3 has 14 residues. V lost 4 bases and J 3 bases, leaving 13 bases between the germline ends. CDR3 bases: TGTGCCAGCAGCCCCAGCGGGACAAACTACGAGCAGTACTTC. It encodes CASSPSGTNYEQYF.

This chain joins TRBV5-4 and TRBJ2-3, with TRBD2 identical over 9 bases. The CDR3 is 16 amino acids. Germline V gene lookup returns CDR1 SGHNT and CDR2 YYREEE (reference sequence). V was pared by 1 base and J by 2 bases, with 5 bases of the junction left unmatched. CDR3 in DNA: TGTGCCAGCAGCTTGAGGGCGGGGGGGCCCACAGATACGCAGTATTTT. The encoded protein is CASSLRAGGPTDTQYF.

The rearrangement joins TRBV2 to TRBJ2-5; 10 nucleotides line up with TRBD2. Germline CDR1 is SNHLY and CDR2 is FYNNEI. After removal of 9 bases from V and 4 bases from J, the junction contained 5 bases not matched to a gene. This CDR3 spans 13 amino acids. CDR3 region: CARAGGRGETQYF. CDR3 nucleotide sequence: TGTGCCAGAGCGGGGGGGCGCGGAGAGACCCAGTACTTC.

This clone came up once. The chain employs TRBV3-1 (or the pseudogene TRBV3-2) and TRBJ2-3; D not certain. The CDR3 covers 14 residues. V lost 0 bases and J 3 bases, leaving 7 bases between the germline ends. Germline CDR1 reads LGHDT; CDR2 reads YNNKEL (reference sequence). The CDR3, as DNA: TGTGCCAGCAGCCAAGACCTAGTAACAGATACGCAGTATTTT. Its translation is CASSQDLVTDTQYF.

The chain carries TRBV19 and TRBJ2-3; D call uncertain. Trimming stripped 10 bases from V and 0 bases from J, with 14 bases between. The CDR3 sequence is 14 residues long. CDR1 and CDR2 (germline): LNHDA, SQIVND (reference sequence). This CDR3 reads CATTDMSSTDTQYF. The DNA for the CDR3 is TGTGCCACTACGGATATGAGTAGCACAGATACGCAGTATTTT.

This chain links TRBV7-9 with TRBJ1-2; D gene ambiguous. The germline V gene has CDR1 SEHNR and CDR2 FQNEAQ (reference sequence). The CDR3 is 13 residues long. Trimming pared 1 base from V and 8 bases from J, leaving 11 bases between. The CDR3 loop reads CASSLETMDGYTF. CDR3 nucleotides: TGTGCCAGCAGCTTAGAGACAATGGACGGCTACACCTTC.

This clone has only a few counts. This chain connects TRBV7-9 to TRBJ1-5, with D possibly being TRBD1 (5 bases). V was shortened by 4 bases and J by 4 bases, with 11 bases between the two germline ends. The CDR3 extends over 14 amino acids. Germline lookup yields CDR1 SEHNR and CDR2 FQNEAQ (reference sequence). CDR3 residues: CASSSLGPNQPQHF. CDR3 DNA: TGTGCCAGCAGCTCCCTGGGGCCAAATCAGCCCCAGCATTTT.